This passage covers 27 T cell receptor beta chains from one sample sequenced in a study of T cells expressing NK-cell markers (dated by TCRdb to 2020 to 2022). The library was generated by 5' RACE. Sequencing used an Illumina HiSeq 2000. The reads went through TCRdb reprocessing, and each CDR3 protein sequence gets one entry with no DNA. The sample's table lists a count of about 540,000 distinct CDR3 sequences. The ten top clones hold 3% to 4.5% of the sample. The specimen sequenced was blood T cells: a sorted CD56 or NKG2C T cell subset, CD4+ or CD8+ T cells, or bulk PBMC T cells (not recorded which). Every receptor here comes from a man aged 18 to 35 in good health. Donor details come from another sample of the same person, matched by shared clones.

The chain joins TRBV28 to TRBJ2-7; lacking DNA, the TRBD1 call made by TCRdb goes unchecked. In germline, CDR1 is MDHEN, CDR2 SYDVKM. This CDR3 comprises 15 residues. CDR3 residues: CASLSNDRGNYEQYF.

The V and J genes are TRBV29-1 and TRBJ2-1; TCRdb lists TRBD1, though no DNA is available to test this call. CDR3 length: 14 amino acids. The germline CDR1 and CDR2 sequences are SQVTM and ANQGSEA. The CDR3 here is CSVGATLINNEQFF.

CDR3: CSVGLAGAIEEQYF. V is TRBV20-1 and J is TRBJ2-7; no DNA is available, so the TRBD2 call from TCRdb remains unchecked. This CDR3 comprises 14 residues. Germline V gene data show CDR1 as DFQATT and CDR2 as SNEGSKA (reference sequence).

The chain has TRBV27 and TRBJ1-2; TCRdb outputs TRBD1, but without DNA this stays unchecked. The CDR3 covers 16 residues. Germline CDR1 MNHEY, CDR2 SMNVEV (reference sequence). The CDR3 protein is CASSFVGGAYNYGYTF.

The J gene is TRBJ2-1, the V gene TRBV29-1; lacking DNA, the TRBD2 call made by TCRdb goes unchecked. The CDR3 length is 11 residues. The germline gives CDR1 SQVTM, CDR2 ANQGSEA. The CDR3 loop reads CSGLDFGEQFF.

The chain is built from TRBV12-3 or TRBV12-4 and TRBJ2-1; as DNA is missing, the TRBD1 call by TCRdb cannot be tested. The CDR3 consists of 19 residues. The CDR3 region is CASSKNSLRGHRSYNEQFF.

This chain links TRBV6-6 with TRBJ2-1; TCRdb lists TRBD1, though no DNA is available to test this call. The germline CDR1 and CDR2 sequences are MNHNY and SVGAGI (reference sequence). The CDR3 contains 13 residues. CDR3 sequence reads: CASSYPSHGEQFF.

This chain joins TRBV3-1 and TRBJ2-1. This CDR3 has 12 residues. CDR1 and CDR2 from the germline V gene are LGHDT and YNNKEL (reference sequence). CDR3 in amino acids: CASSQATLEQFF.

The gene calls are TRBV6-1 and TRBJ1-5; TCRdb outputs TRBD1, but without DNA this stays unchecked. Per germline, CDR1 MNHNS and CDR2 SASEGT. This CDR3 spans 18 amino acids. CDR3 loop: CASRKSRTGGWGNQPQHF.

The chain joins TRBV5-8 to TRBJ1-1. CDR1 SGHTS and CDR2 YDEGEE come from the germline V gene. The CDR3 has 14 amino acids. The CDR3 region is CASSLVMPRYGAFF.

V is TRBV5-1 and J is TRBJ2-1; TCRdb returns TRBD2, unconfirmable since there is no DNA. The V gene's germline CDR1 is SGHRS and CDR2 YFSETQ. This CDR3 region has 16 residues. The CDR3 here is CASSAEAAGIYNEQFF.

The chain couples TRBV27 to TRBJ1-2; with no DNA, the TCRdb D assignment of TRBD1 cannot be verified. Germline V gene data show CDR1 as MNHEY and CDR2 as SMNVEV (reference sequence). The CDR3 spans 15 residues. The CDR3: CASSPGQPTFYGYTF.

This chain uses TRBV6-4 with TRBJ2-1; the D gene TCRdb calls, TRBD2, cannot be checked with no DNA. Germline V lookup: CDR1 MRHNA, CDR2 SNTAGT. The CDR3 contains 14 residues. This chain's CDR3 is CASGDGTSGSLPFF.

The chain combines TRBV2 with TRBJ2-1; TCRdb's D gene call, TRBD2, goes unchecked for lack of DNA. The CDR3 contains 13 residues. Germline loops: CDR1 SNHLY, CDR2 FYNNEI. CDR3 sequence: CASGLAGYNEQFF.

The gene calls are TRBV11-2 and TRBJ1-1; TCRdb's D gene call, TRBD1, goes unchecked for lack of DNA. The CDR3 sequence is 15 residues long. Germline CDR1 and CDR2: SGHAT and FQNNGV. The CDR3 sequence: CASSLEAGANTEAFF. Drawing the rest from reference TRBV11-2 and TRBJ1-1, the complete variable domain is EAGVAQSPRYKIIEKRQSVAFWCNPISGHATLYWYQQILGQGPKLLIQFQNNGVVDDSQLPKDRFSAERLKGVDSTLKIQPAKLEDSAVYLCASSLEAGANTEAFFGQGTRLTVV.

This chain connects TRBV15 to TRBJ2-1; TCRdb gives TRBD1 as the D gene, but with no DNA this cannot be confirmed. The germline gives CDR1 LNHNV, CDR2 YYDKDF (reference sequence). CDR3 length: 13 residues. This CDR3 is CATSRPPGAEQFF.

The V gene is TRBV7-8, the J gene TRBJ2-7; the TCRdb call, TRBD2, lacks DNA for checking. The CDR3 loop spans 15 amino acids. CDR1 and CDR2 (germline): SGHVS, FQNEAQ. The CDR3 sequence is CASSLVASGLDEQYF.

This chain connects TRBV12-3 or TRBV12-4 to TRBJ2-2. The CDR3 consists of 15 residues. CDR3 protein: CASSPFRLNTGELFF.

The genes are TRBV24-1 and TRBJ2-1; the D call of TRBD1 rests on TCRdb alone, since no DNA is present to check it. The CDR3 runs 14 residues. Germline CDR1 KGHDR, CDR2 SFDVKD. The CDR3 reads CATSDLPPKNEQFF.

The CDR3: CASRRGPLSYEQYF. The V gene is TRBV5-1, the J gene TRBJ2-7; the TCRdb D gene call, TRBD1, has no DNA to confirm it. The germline CDR1 and CDR2 sequences are SGHRS and YFSETQ. The CDR3 is made up of 14 amino acids.

The chain employs TRBV29-1 and TRBJ1-5; lacking DNA, the TRBD1 call made by TCRdb goes unchecked. This CDR3 has 13 amino acids. Germline V gene data show CDR1 as SQVTM and CDR2 as ANQGSEA. CDR3 sequence: CSVVGRGNQPQHF.

The rearrangement links TRBV20-1 to TRBJ2-3; TCRdb names TRBD2, which stays unverified in the absence of DNA. The CDR3 runs to 17 residues. Germline V gene data show CDR1 as DFQATT and CDR2 as SNEGSKA (reference sequence). The CDR3 sequence is CSARDPRGTSVADTQYF.

The rearrangement uses TRBV7-2 and TRBJ1-2. This CDR3 is 12 amino acids long. Germline V gives CDR1 SGHTA, CDR2 FQGNSA. CDR3: CASSPRRGGYTF.

The J gene is TRBJ1-1, the V gene TRBV27; no DNA is available, so the TRBD1 call from TCRdb remains unchecked. There are 15 residues in the CDR3. Germline loops: CDR1 MNHEY, CDR2 SMNVEV (reference sequence). This CDR3 is CASSSIDRVWAEAFF.

The chain recombines TRBV29-1 with TRBJ1-2; with no DNA, the TCRdb D assignment of TRBD1 cannot be verified. Germline CDR1 is SQVTM and CDR2 is ANQGSEA. The CDR3 consists of 12 residues. CDR3 region: CSVDRDSDGYTF.

V and J are TRBV9 and TRBJ2-3; TCRdb calls TRBD1, which cannot be checked without DNA. The germline CDR1 and CDR2 sequences are SGDLS and YYNGEE. The CDR3 is made up of 16 amino acids. Here the CDR3 reads CASTGSGTGTRDTQYF.

The chain employs TRBV7-8 and TRBJ2-3; lacking DNA, the TRBD1 call made by TCRdb goes unchecked. Per germline, CDR1 SGHVS and CDR2 FQNEAQ. The CDR3 runs to 16 residues. The CDR3 reads CASSQGGITPSDTQYF.